These 5 T cell receptor beta chains share one sample of origin, sequenced in a study of blood T cell repertoires in COVID-19. The repertoire was sequenced with immunoSEQ multiplex PCR; TCRdb's copy has only in-frame clones and lacks some. The data contain 150,000 to 200,000 clones, around 80% of them singletons. Material: PBMCs or T cells enriched from blood (not recorded which). These receptors were obtained from a middle-aged man who had recovered from COVID-19.

The chain combines TRBV10-2 with TRBJ2-2; 7 nucleotides align to TRBD1. With V trimmed by 6 bases and J by 0 bases, 1 base remained unmatched. Germline-derived CDR1 and CDR2 are WSHSY and SAAADI. The CDR3 is 14 residues long. CDR3 in amino acids: CASSGTANTGELFF. The CDR3 DNA reads TGCGCCAGCAGCGGGACAGCGAACACCGGGGAGCTGTTTTTT.

V and J are TRBV28 and TRBJ1-5; D call uncertain. Germline CDR1 MDHEN, CDR2 SYDVKM. The CDR3 consists of 16 residues. V shed 6 bases and J shed 7 bases, with 22 bases lying between them. CDR3 in DNA: TGTGCCAGCAGGATAAGTAGGTACCGTGGAGGACAGCCCCAGCATTTT. Translated, it gives CASRISRYRGGQPQHF.

The V gene is TRBV4-2, the J gene TRBJ1-6; D unresolved. The CDR3 loop spans 16 amino acids. V lost 1 base and J 9 bases, leaving 16 bases between the germline ends. Germline CDR1 is LGHNA and CDR2 is YNFKEQ. CDR3 in amino acids: CASSQGGGRVGSPLHF. Written as DNA, the CDR3 is TGTGCCAGCAGCCAAGGTGGCGGGAGGGTGGGTTCACCCCTCCACTTT.

The chain has TRBV16 and TRBJ2-1; perhaps TRBD2 as D (5 bases). V lost 4 bases and J lost 1, with 14 bases in between. Germline CDR1 and CDR2: KGHSY and FQNENV. This CDR3 has 16 amino acids. In DNA form, the CDR3 reads TGTGCCAGCAGCCGTAGCGAGGGCCCGTCCTACAATGAGCAGTTCTTC. Its translation is CASSRSEGPSYNEQFF.

V and J are TRBV7-8 and TRBJ1-2; D not resolved. CDR3 length: 13 residues. Germline V gene lookup returns CDR1 SGHVS and CDR2 FQNEAQ. V lost 5 bases, J lost 8 bases, and 15 bases lay in between. The CDR3 protein is CASSQTGGGGYTF. DNA of the CDR3: TGTGCCAGCAGCCAGACCGGAGGAGGGGGCTACACCTTC. Full variable domain (missing parts from reference TRBV7-8 and TRBJ1-2): GAGVSQSPRYKVAKRGQDVALRCDPISGHVSLFWYQQALGQGPEFLTYFQNEAQLDKSGLPSDRFFAERPEGSVSTLKIQRTQQEDSAVYLCASSQTGGGGYTFGSGTRLTVV.